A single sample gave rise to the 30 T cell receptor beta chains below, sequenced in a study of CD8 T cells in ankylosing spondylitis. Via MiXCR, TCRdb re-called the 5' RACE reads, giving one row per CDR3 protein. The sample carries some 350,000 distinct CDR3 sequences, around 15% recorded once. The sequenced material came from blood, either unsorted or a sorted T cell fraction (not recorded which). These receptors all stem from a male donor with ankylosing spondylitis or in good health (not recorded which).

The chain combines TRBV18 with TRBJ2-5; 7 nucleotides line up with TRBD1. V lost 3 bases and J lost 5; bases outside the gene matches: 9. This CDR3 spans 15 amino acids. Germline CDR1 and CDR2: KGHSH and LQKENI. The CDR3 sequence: CASSPDRARQETQYF. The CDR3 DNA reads TGTGCCAGCTCACCTGACAGGGCACGACAGGAGACCCAGTACTTC.

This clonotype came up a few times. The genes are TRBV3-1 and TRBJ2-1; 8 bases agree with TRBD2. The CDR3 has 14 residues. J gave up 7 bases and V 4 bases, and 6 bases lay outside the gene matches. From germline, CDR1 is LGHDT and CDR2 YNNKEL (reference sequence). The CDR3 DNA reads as TGTGCCAGCAGCCGGGAACTAGCGGCGAATGAGCAGTTCTTC. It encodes CASSRELAANEQFF.

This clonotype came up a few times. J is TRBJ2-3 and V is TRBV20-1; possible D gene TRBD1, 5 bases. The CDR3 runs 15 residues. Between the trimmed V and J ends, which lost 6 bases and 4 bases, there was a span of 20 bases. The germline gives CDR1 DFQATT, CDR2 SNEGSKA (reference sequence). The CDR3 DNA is TGCAGTGCGAGACATTGGGCAGGGTACGCAGATACGCAGTATTTT. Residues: CSARHWAGYADTQYF.

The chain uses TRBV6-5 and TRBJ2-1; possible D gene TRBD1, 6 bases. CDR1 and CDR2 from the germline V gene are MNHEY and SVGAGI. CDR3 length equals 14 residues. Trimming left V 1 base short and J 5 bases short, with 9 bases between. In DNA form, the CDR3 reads TGTGCCAGCAGTTACTGGGGACAAGACAATGAGCAGTTCTTC. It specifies CASSYWGQDNEQFF.

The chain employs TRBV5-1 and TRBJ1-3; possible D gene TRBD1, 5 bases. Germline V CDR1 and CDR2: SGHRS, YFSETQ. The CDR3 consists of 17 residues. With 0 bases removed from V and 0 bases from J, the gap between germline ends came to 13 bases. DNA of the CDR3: TGCGCCAGCAGCTTGGAAGGGGCCACCAGCTCTGGAAACACCATATATTTT. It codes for CASSLEGATSSGNTIYF.

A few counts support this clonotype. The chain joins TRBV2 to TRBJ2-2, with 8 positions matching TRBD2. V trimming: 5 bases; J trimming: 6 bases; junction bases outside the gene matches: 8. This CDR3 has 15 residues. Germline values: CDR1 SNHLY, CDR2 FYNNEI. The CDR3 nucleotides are TGTGCCAGCAGTAAAGGGACTAGGGAAGCCGGGGAGCTGTTTTTT. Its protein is CASSKGTREAGELFF.

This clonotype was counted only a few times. The CDR3 protein is CASSLRTSGTLPYEQYF. CDR3 nucleotide sequence: TGTGCCAGCAGTTTGCGGACTAGCGGGACTCTACCCTACGAGCAGTACTTC. V and J are TRBV27 and TRBJ2-7; 12 nucleotides agree with TRBD2. The germline V gene encodes CDR1 MNHEY and CDR2 SMNVEV (reference sequence). This CDR3 is 17 amino acids long. The V segment lost 3 bases and the J segment 2 bases; nucleotides outside the gene matches: 8.

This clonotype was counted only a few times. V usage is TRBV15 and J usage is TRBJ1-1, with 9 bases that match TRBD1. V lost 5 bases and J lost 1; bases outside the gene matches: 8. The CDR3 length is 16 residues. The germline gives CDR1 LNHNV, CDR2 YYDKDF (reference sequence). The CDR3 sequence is CATSYGPGQGNTEAFF. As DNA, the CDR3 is TGTGCCACCAGCTACGGGCCGGGACAGGGGAACACTGAAGCTTTCTTT.

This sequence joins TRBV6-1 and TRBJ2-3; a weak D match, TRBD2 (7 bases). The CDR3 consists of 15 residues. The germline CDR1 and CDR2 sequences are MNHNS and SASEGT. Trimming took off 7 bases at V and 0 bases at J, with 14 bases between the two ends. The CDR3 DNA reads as TGTGCCAGCAACGAACGGGGGGCCAGCACAGATACGCAGTATTTT. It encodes CASNERGASTDTQYF.

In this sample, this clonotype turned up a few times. The CDR3 DNA follows: TGTGCCAGCACCCCTGGTGGACCGGGAGGGCCCCAAGAGACCCAGTACTTC. It specifies CASTPGGPGGPQETQYF. The V gene is TRBV12-3 or TRBV12-4, the J gene TRBJ2-5; TRBD2 matches 8 bases. J lost 1 base, V lost 7 bases, and 14 bases had no gene match. The CDR3 loop spans 17 amino acids.

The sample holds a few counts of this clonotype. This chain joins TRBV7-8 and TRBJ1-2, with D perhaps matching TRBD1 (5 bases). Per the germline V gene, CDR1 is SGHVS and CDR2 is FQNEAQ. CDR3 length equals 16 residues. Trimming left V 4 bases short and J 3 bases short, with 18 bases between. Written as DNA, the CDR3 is TGTGCCAGCAGCTGGCGGACAAGAGGACGGGACTATGGCTACACCTTC. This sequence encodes CASSWRTRGRDYGYTF.

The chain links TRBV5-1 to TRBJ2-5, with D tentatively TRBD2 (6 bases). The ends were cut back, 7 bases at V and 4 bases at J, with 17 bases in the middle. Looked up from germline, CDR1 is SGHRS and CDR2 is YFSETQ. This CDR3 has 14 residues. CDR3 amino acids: CASRPFLEGETQYF. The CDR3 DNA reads TGCGCCAGCCGCCCTTTCTTGGAGGGAGAGACCCAGTACTTC.

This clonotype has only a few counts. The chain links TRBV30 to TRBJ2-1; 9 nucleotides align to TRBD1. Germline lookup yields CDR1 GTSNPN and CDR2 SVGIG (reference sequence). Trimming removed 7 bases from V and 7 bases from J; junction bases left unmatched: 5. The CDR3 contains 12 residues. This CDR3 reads CAFYRGQNEQFF. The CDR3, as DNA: TGTGCCTTTTACAGGGGGCAAAATGAGCAGTTCTTC.

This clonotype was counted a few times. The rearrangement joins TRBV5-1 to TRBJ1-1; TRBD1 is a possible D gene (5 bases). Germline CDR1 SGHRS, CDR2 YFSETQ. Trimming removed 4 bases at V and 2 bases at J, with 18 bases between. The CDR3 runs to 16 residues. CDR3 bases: TGCGCCAGCAGCCTTCAGACAGATACCCCTAACACTGAAGCTTTCTTT. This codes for CASSLQTDTPNTEAFF.

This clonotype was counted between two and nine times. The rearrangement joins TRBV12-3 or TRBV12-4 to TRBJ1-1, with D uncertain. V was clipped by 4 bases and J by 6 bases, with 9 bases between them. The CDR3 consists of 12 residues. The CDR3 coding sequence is TGTGCCAGCAGTTCCAGCGGGGCTGAAGCTTTCTTT. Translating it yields CASSSSGAEAFF.

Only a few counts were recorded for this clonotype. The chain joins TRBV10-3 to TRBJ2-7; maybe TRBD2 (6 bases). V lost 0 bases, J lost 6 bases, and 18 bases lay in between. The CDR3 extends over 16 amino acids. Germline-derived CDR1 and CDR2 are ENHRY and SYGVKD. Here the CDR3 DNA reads TGTGCCATCAGTGAGTCTGGAGGGATAGTAGAAGGCGAGCAGTACTTC. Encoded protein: CAISESGGIVEGEQYF.

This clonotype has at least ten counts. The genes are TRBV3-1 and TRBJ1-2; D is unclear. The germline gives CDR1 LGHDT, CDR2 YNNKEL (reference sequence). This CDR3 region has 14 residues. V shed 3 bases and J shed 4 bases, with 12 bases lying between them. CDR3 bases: TGTGCCAGCAGCCAGTCTCTAGGGCCCTATGGCTACACCTTC. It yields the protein CASSQSLGPYGYTF.

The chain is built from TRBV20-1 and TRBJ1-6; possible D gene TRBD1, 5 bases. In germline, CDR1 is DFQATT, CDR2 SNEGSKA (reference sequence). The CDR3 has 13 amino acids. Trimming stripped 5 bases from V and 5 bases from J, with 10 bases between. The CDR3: CSASDSHNSPLHF. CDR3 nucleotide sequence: TGCAGTGCTTCTGACAGCCATAATTCACCCCTCCACTTT.

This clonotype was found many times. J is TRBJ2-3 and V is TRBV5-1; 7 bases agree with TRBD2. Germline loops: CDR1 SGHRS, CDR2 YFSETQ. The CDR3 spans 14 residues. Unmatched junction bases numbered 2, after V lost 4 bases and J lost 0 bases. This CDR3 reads CASSPAGSTDTQYF. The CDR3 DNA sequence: TGCGCCAGCAGCCCAGCGGGGAGCACAGATACGCAGTATTTT.

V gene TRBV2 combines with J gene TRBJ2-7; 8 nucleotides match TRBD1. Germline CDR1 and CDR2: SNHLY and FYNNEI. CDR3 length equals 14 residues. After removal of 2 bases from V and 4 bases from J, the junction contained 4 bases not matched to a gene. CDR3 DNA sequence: TGTGCCAGCAGTGAAATGGACAGGGTTTACGAGCAGTACTTC. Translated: CASSEMDRVYEQYF.

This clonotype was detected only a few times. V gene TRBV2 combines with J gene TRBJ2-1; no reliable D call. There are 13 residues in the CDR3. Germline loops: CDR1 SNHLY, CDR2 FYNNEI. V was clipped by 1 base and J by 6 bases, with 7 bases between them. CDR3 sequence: CASSEDGFNEQFF. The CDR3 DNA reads TGTGCCAGCAGTGAAGATGGGTTCAATGAGCAGTTCTTC.

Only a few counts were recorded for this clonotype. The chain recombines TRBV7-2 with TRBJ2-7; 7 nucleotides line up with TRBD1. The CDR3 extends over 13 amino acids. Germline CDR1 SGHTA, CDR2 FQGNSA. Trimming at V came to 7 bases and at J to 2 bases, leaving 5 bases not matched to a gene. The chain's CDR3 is CASILTGTYEQYF. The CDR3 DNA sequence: TGTGCCAGCATCCTGACAGGGACCTACGAGCAGTACTTC.

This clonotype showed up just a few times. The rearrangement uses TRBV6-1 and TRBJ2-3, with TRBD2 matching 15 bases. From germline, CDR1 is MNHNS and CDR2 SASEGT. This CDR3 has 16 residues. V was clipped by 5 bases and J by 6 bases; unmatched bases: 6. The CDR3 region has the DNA TGTGCCAGCAGTCGGACTAGCGGGGGGGCAGGGGATACGCAGTATTTT. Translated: CASSRTSGGAGDTQYF.

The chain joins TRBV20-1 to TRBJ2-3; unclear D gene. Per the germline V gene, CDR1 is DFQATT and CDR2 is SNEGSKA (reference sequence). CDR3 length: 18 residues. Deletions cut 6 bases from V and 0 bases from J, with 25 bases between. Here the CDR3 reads CSARTEFELTRSTDTQYF. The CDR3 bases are TGCAGTGCAAGGACGGAATTCGAGCTAACACGAAGCACAGATACGCAGTATTTT.

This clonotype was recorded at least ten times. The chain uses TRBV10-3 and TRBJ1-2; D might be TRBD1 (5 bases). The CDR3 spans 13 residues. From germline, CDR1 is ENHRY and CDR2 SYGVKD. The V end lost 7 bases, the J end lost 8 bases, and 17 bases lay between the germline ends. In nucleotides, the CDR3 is TGTGCCATCACTTCGTCCCCAGAGGGGGGCTACACCTTC. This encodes CAITSSPEGGYTF.

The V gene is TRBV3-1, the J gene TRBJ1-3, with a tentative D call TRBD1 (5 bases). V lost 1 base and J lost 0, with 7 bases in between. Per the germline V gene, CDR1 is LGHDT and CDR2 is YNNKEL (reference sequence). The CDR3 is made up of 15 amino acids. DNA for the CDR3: TGTGCCAGCAGCCAAGGGGACGCCTCTGGAAACACCATATATTTT. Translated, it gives CASSQGDASGNTIYF.

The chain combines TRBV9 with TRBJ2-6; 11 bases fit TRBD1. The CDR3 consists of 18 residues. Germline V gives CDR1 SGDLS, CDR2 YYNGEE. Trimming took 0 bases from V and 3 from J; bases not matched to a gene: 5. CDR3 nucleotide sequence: TGTGCCAGCAGCGTAGAGGACAGGGGGCCAGTTGGGGCCAACGTCCTGACTTTC. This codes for CASSVEDRGPVGANVLTF.

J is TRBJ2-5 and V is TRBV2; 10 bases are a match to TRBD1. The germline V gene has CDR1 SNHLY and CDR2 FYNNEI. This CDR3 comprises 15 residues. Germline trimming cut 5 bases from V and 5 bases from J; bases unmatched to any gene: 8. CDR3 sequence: CASSPGQGHGETQYF. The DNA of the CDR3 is TGTGCCAGCAGTCCGGGACAGGGGCATGGGGAGACCCAGTACTTC.

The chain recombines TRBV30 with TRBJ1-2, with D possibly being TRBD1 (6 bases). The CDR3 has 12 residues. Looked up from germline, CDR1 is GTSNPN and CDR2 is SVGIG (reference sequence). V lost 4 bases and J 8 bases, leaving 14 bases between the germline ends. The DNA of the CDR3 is TGTGCCTGGAACGCAGGGGTTGGAGGCTACACCTTC. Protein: CAWNAGVGGYTF.

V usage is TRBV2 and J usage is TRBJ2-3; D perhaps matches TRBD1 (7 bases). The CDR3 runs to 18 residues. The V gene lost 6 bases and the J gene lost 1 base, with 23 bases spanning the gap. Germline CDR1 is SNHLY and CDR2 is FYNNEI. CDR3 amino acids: CASSRLYRQGGGTDTQYF. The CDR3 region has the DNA TGTGCCAGCAGCCGACTATATCGACAGGGCGGGGGCACAGATACGCAGTATTTT.